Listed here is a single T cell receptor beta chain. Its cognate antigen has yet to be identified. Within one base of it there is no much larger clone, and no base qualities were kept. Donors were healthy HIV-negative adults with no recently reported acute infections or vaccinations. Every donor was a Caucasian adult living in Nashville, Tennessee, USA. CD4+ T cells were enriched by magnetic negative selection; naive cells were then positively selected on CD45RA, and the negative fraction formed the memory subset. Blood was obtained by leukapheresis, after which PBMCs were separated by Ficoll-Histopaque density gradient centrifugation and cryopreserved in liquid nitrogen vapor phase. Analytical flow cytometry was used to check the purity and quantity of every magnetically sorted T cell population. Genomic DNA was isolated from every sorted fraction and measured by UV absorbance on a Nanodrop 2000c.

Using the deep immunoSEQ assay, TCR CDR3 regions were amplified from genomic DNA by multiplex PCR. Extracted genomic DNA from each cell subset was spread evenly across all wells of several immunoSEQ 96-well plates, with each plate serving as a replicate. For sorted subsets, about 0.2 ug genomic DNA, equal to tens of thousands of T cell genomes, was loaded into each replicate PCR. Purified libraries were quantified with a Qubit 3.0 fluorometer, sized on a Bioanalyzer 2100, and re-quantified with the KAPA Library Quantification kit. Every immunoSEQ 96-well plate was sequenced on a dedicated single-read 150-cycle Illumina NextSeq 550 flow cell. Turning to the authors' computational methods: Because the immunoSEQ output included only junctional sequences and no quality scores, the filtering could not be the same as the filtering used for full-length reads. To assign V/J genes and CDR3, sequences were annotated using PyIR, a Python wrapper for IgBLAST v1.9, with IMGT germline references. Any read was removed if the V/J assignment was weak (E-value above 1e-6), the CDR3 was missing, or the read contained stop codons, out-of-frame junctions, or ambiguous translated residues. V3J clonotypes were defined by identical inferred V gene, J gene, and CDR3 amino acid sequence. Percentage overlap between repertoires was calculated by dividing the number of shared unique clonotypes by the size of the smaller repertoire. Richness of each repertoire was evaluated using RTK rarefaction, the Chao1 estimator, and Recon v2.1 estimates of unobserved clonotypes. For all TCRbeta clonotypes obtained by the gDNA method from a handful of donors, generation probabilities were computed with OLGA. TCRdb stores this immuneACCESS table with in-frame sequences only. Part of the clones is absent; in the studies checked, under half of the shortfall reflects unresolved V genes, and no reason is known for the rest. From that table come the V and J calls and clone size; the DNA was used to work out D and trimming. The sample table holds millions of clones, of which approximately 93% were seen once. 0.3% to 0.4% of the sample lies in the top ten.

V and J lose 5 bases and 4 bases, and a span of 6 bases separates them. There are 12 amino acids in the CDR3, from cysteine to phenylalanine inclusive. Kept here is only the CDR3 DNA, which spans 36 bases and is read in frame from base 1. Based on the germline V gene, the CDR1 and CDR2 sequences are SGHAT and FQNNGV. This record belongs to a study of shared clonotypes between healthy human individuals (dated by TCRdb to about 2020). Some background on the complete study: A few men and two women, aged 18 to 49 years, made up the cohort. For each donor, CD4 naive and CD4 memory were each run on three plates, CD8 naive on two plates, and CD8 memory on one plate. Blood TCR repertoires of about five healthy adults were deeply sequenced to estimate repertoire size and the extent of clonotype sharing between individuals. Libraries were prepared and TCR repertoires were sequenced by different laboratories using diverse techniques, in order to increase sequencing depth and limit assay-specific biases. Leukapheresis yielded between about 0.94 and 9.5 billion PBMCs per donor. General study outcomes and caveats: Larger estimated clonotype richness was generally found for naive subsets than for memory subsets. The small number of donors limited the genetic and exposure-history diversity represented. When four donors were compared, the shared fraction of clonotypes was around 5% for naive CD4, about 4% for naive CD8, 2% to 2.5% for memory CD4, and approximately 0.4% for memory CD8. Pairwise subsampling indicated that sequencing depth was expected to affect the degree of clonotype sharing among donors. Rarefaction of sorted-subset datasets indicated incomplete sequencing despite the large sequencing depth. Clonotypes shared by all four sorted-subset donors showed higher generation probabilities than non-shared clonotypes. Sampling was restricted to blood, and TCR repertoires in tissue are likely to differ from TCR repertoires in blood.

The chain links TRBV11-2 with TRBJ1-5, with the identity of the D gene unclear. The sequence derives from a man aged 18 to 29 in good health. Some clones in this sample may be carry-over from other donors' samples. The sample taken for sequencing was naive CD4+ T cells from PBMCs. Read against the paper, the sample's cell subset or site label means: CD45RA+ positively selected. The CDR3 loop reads CASSQMNQPQHF. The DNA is TGTGCCAGCAGCCAAATGAATCAGCCCCAGCATTTT.